This T cell receptor (beta chain) was recorded in a study of cytomegalovirus exposure and HLA in healthy donors. V lost 4 bases to trimming and J lost 0 bases, with 6 bases between them. CDR1 and CDR2 (germline): GTSNPN, SVGIG (reference sequence). This CDR3 contains 12 residues. Only one count was recorded for this clone. Its target is unknown. Both 60 Vbeta primers and 13 Jbeta primers went into the PCR. Only in-frame clones appear in the TCRdb table, and some are missing; sequencing was by immunoSEQ multiplex PCR. This sample has over 60,000 clones; approximately 70% occur once, and the top ten carry about 15%. Regarding the study as a whole: When analyzed later, the rates of TCR association showed variation by HLA locus, with DRB1 the most and HLA-C the fewest.

The TCR comes from a male donor in good health and CMV-seropositive. Sequences were obtained from PBMCs. The chain combines TRBV30 with TRBJ1-1, with D possibly being TRBD1 (5 bases). CDR3 protein: CAWTGMNTEAFF. CDR3 nucleotide sequence: TGTGCCTGGACAGGGATGAACACTGAAGCTTTCTTT.